The rows below give T cell receptor beta chains drawn from one sample of a study of blood T cell repertoires in COVID-19. Method: immunoSEQ multiplex PCR; TCRdb's copy keeps in-frame clones and lacks some. This sample has 240,000 or so clones, with approximately 86% found just once. The source material was PBMCs or T cells enriched from blood (not recorded which). Receptor source: a woman in her 40s with acute COVID-19. Each CDR3 is given without its conserved first and last residue. The order of the fields is D gene, V gene, CDR3 protein. A D gene is named only where the DNA matches it firmly.

D gene: -
V gene: TRBV6-5
CDR3 protein: ASRRDSKVYEQY

D gene: -
V gene: TRBV27
CDR3 protein: ASSLLSSGTEAF

D gene: -
V gene: TRBV29-1
CDR3 protein: SVEADYGYT

D gene: TRBD1
V gene: TRBV19
CDR3 protein: ASSTGTADNEQF

D gene: -
V gene: TRBV5-1
CDR3 protein: ASSLDGSLGSPLH

D gene: TRBD1
V gene: TRBV9
CDR3 protein: ASSSTDRAGT

D gene: -
V gene: TRBV19
CDR3 protein: ASSISHRLDEQF

D gene: -
V gene: TRBV7-9
CDR3 protein: ASPKWGSSNTDTQY

D gene: TRBD1
V gene: TRBV12-3/TRBV12-4
CDR3 protein: ASSSAGQGRAF

D gene: TRBD1
V gene: TRBV7-3
CDR3 protein: ASSRGQGNNEQF

D gene: TRBD2
V gene: TRBV6-2/TRBV6-3
CDR3 protein: ASSYRLGASGSGNEQF

D gene: -
V gene: TRBV4-1
CDR3 protein: ASSQDTGGTFGNTEAF

D gene: TRBD2
V gene: TRBV27
CDR3 protein: ASGPGTSGYEQY

D gene: -
V gene: TRBV19
CDR3 protein: ASGWVRSYNEQF

D gene: TRBD1
V gene: TRBV5-1
CDR3 protein: ASSGGTGHYEQY

D gene: -
V gene: TRBV28
CDR3 protein: ASSVPAGKGNEAF